Each of the 16 T cell receptor beta chains below was sequenced from the same sample in a study of T cell repertoires in cytomegalovirus infection. Antigens of these TCRs are unknown. Via MiXCR, TCRdb re-called the reads, giving one row per CDR3 protein. The sample has fewer than 950,000 distinct CDR3 sequences, around a third seen once. The starting material was cultured CD8+ T cells from PBMCs, obtained from culture after CMV antigen stimulation. The receptor source for this set is a human donor in good health (CMV status not recorded). Some clones in this sample may be carry-over from other donors' samples.

There are many counts of this clonotype. The chain links TRBV10-3 to TRBJ1-4; no clear D. The CDR3 contains 13 residues. Germline assignment: CDR1 ENHRY and CDR2 SYGVKD. V was cut by 9 bases and J by 5 bases, with 13 bases left in between. The chain's CDR3 is CAISIYQNEKLFF. CDR3 sequence (DNA): TGTGCCATTAGTATATACCAAAATGAAAAACTGTTTTTT.

This rearrangement joins TRBV27 to TRBJ2-3; D gene uncertain. Trimming pared 3 bases from V and 0 bases from J, leaving 13 bases between. Per the germline V gene, CDR1 is MNHEY and CDR2 is SMNVEV (reference sequence). This CDR3 contains 16 residues. The CDR3 nucleotides read TGTGCCAGCAGTTTTCCGAACAGAACTAGCACAGATACGCAGTATTTT. This gives the protein CASSFPNRTSTDTQYF.

CDR3: CASSQGVLAGITQYF. The DNA for the CDR3 is TGCGCCAGCAGCCAAGGGGTGCTAGCGGGGATCACGCAGTATTTT. This rearrangement joins TRBV4-1 to TRBJ2-3, with 9 bases fitting TRBD2. This CDR3 region has 15 residues. Trimming cost V 1 base and J 9 bases; bases outside gene matches: 8. Germline CDR1 and CDR2: MGHRA and YSYEKL.

This clonotype has just a few counts. The V call is TRBV4-1, the J call TRBJ2-2, with D perhaps matching TRBD1 (6 bases). Per the germline V gene, CDR1 is MGHRA and CDR2 is YSYEKL. V was trimmed by 4 bases and J by 0 bases, leaving 12 bases between them. The CDR3 consists of 16 residues. The CDR3 protein is CASSPRGTSNTGELFF. CDR3 bases: TGCGCCAGCAGCCCGAGGGGGACCTCGAACACCGGGGAGCTGTTTTTT.

This chain links TRBV7-6 with TRBJ2-7; 11 bases align to TRBD2. Germline CDR1 SGHVS, CDR2 FNYEAQ. The CDR3 extends over 16 amino acids. Written as DNA, the CDR3 is TGTGTCAGCAGTTCTCTAGCGGGGGGTTCCTCCTACGAGCAGTACGTC. Translated: CVSSSLAGGSSYEQYV.

The chain couples TRBV6-1 to TRBJ1-1; D not certain. CDR3 length equals 15 residues. The V end was cut by 6 bases, the J end by 2 bases, with 16 bases between. CDR1 is MNHNS, CDR2 SASEGT, per germline. CDR3 in DNA: TGTGCCAGCAGGCCGATGGTTAGAGGCAACACTGAAGCTTTCTTT. It encodes CASRPMVRGNTEAFF.

This clonotype was observed a handful of times. The gene calls are TRBV7-6 and TRBJ1-2; D gene uncertain. CDR1 and CDR2 from the germline V gene are SGHVS and FNYEAQ. The V and J ends lost 4 bases and 7 bases respectively, with 13 bases between them. The CDR3 totals 13 residues. The CDR3 loop is CASSSAVSLGYTF. CDR3 in DNA: TGTGCCAGCAGCTCAGCGGTTTCTCTTGGCTACACCTTC.

This clonotype has just a few counts. The chain recombines TRBV12-3 or TRBV12-4 with TRBJ1-4; 8 positions match TRBD1. The CDR3 totals 17 residues. The V and J ends lost 0 bases and 4 bases, in that order; junction bases with no gene match: 7. CDR3 loop: CASSLAPWTGYNEKLFF. In DNA, the CDR3 is TGTGCCAGCAGTTTAGCGCCCTGGACAGGGTATAATGAAAAACTGTTTTTT.

The chain employs TRBV4-1 and TRBJ2-1; TRBD1 agrees at 11 bases. CDR1 is MGHRA and CDR2 is YSYEKL in the germline V gene. With V trimmed by 6 bases and J by 2 bases, 3 bases remained unmatched. CDR3 length: 15 residues. The CDR3 spells CASSMDRGPYNEQFF. The DNA for the CDR3 is TGCGCCAGCAGTATGGACAGGGGGCCCTACAATGAGCAGTTCTTC.

In its sample, this clonotype was seen many times. The chain employs TRBV6-6 and TRBJ1-5, with 8 nucleotides matching TRBD1. V dropped 7 bases and J dropped 1; count of bases not matched to a gene: 3. The CDR3 length is 14 residues. In germline, CDR1 is MNHNY, CDR2 SVGAGI (reference sequence). CDR3 protein: CASNDRGSNQPQHF. In DNA, the CDR3 is TGTGCCAGCAACGACAGGGGAAGCAATCAGCCCCAGCATTTT.

This clonotype was seen at least ten times. The chain couples TRBV28 to TRBJ1-6, with a possible D match to TRBD1 (6 bases). Trimming left V 5 bases short and J 3 bases short, with 14 bases between. Germline V gives CDR1 MDHEN, CDR2 SYDVKM. CDR3 length: 16 amino acids. The CDR3 is CASSDLQTGYNSPLHF. Written as DNA, the CDR3 is TGTGCCAGCAGTGACCTTCAGACAGGCTATAATTCACCCCTCCACTTT.

This clonotype was detected only a few times. The CDR3 sequence: CASRRTGNQEVEQYV. The CDR3 DNA is TGTGCCAGCAGACGGACAGGGAATCAAGAGGTCGAGCAGTACGTC. The rearrangement joins TRBV6-5 to TRBJ2-7; 8 nucleotides line up with TRBD1. Trimming removed 6 bases from V and 6 bases from J; junction bases left unmatched: 13. There are 15 residues in the CDR3. CDR1 is MNHEY, CDR2 SVGAGI, per germline.

This clonotype appeared a few times. The rearrangement links TRBV11-2 to TRBJ1-2; TRBD1 might be the D (6 bases). Trimming pared 0 bases from V and 4 bases from J, leaving 12 bases between. The CDR3 runs 15 residues. CDR1 and CDR2 from the germline V gene are SGHAT and FQNNGV. The CDR3 DNA sequence: TGTGCCAGCAGCTTAGACAGGACAGCTCCCTATGGCTACACCTTC. Its protein is CASSLDRTAPYGYTF.

This clonotype was seen more than once but under ten times. V and J are TRBV7-6 and TRBJ1-5; D possibly corresponds to TRBD1 (6 bases). Germline V gene data show CDR1 as SGHVS and CDR2 as FNYEAQ. The CDR3 extends over 16 amino acids. With 4 bases removed from V and 0 bases from J, the gap between germline ends came to 13 bases. CDR3 amino acids: CASSSGDTYSNQPQHF. DNA of the CDR3: TGTGCCAGCAGCTCTGGGGACACCTATAGCAATCAGCCCCAGCATTTT.

This clonotype has just a few counts. J is TRBJ2-1 and V is TRBV6-1; 7 nucleotides match TRBD1. Germline-derived CDR1 and CDR2 are MNHNS and SASEGT. The CDR3 is made up of 13 amino acids. The junction had 5 bases not matched to a gene; V was cut back by 8 bases and J by 4 bases. The CDR3 is CASVRGQYNEQFF. As DNA, the CDR3 is TGTGCCAGCGTAAGGGGGCAATACAATGAGCAGTTCTTC.

The V and J genes are TRBV14 and TRBJ2-4, with a tentative D call TRBD2 (6 bases). The CDR3 consists of 16 residues. The ends were cut back, 6 bases at V and 1 base at J, with 16 bases in the middle. The germline CDR1 and CDR2 sequences are SGHDN and FVKESK. The CDR3 region has the DNA TGTGCCAGCAGTCCTCGGGGAGGTATGGCCAAAAACATTCAGTACTTC. The encoded protein is CASSPRGGMAKNIQYF.